Listed here are 24 T cell receptor beta chains from one sample, sequenced in a study of blood T cell repertoires in COVID-19. Method: immunoSEQ multiplex PCR; TCRdb's copy keeps in-frame clones and lacks some. The table includes approximately 150,000 clones, around 87% detected once. Material for sequencing was peripheral blood. The receptors stem from an elderly man with acute or convalescent COVID-19.

The rearrangement uses TRBV14 and TRBJ2-1, with a weak D call TRBD2 (6 bases). Germline values: CDR1 SGHDN, CDR2 FVKESK. Trimming left V 1 base short and J 12 bases short, with 16 bases between. The CDR3 covers 14 residues. The CDR3 loop reads CASSQGGLAGRQFF. Here the CDR3 DNA reads TGTGCCAGCAGCCAAGGGGGATTGGCGGGGCGGCAGTTCTTC.

The chain uses TRBV11-1 and TRBJ2-4; 9 bases fit TRBD1. CDR3 size: 15 residues. Germline values: CDR1 SGHAT, CDR2 FQDESV (reference sequence). The V and J ends lost 5 bases and 6 bases, in that order; junction bases with no gene match: 8. The CDR3 loop reads CASSTSGQGVNIQYF. In DNA, the CDR3 is TGTGCCAGCAGCACCTCGGGACAGGGTGTAAACATTCAGTACTTC.

The genes are TRBV4-1 and TRBJ2-3, with 8 bases that match TRBD2. The CDR3 runs 19 residues. CDR1 is MGHRA, CDR2 YSYEKL, per germline. V shed 1 base, J shed 1 base, and the junction held 13 bases outside the gene matches. The CDR3 spells CASSQVIGRAKGGTDTQYF. The CDR3 coding sequence is TGCGCCAGCAGCCAAGTGATCGGGAGGGCCAAGGGTGGCACAGATACGCAGTATTTT.

V usage is TRBV9 and J usage is TRBJ2-5; no clear D. The CDR3 loop spans 15 amino acids. V was trimmed by 1 base and J by 0 bases, leaving 10 bases between them. Per the germline V gene, CDR1 is SGDLS and CDR2 is YYNGEE. CDR3 DNA: TGTGCCAGCAGCGTACTCGGCGGAAACCAAGAGACCCAGTACTTC. Its protein is CASSVLGGNQETQYF.

The chain employs TRBV6-6 and TRBJ2-3, with TRBD2 identical over 8 bases. The length of the CDR3 is 16 residues. V lost 6 bases, J lost 0 bases, and 8 bases stayed unmatched. Germline CDR1 reads MNHNY; CDR2 reads SVGAGI (reference sequence). The CDR3 here is CASRVSSGSSTDTQYF. The CDR3 nucleotides read TGTGCCAGCAGGGTGTCGAGCGGGAGTAGCACAGATACGCAGTATTTT.

This clone has only one observation. The chain carries TRBV2 and TRBJ2-5; D gene uncertain. Germline CDR1 is SNHLY and CDR2 is FYNNEI. The CDR3 length is 14 residues. Between the trimmed V and J ends, which lost 6 bases and 2 bases, there was a span of 13 bases. CDR3 sequence reads: CASREPGSQETQYF. CDR3 DNA: TGTGCCAGCAGAGAACCCGGGTCGCAAGAGACCCAGTACTTC.

This clone occurred once. This chain connects TRBV19 to TRBJ2-6; D not certain. The length of the CDR3 is 16 residues. The germline V gene encodes CDR1 LNHDA and CDR2 SQIVND (reference sequence). V was cut by 3 bases and J by 0 bases, with 9 bases left in between. Here the CDR3 DNA reads TGTGCCAGTAGTATCTGGGCAGTCTCTGGGGCCAACGTCCTGACTTTC. Encoded protein: CASSIWAVSGANVLTF. Combining the CDR3 with reference TRBV19 and TRBJ2-6 gives the whole variable domain DGGITQSPKYLFRKEGQNVTLSCEQNLNHDAMYWYRQDPGQGLRLIYYSQIVNDFQKGDIAEGYSVSREKKESFPLTVTSAQKNPTAFYLCASSIWAVSGANVLTFGAGSRLTVL.

This chain connects TRBV2 to TRBJ2-1; 15 nucleotides match TRBD2. The CDR3 has 16 amino acids. V gave up 6 bases and J gave up 7 bases; unmatched junction bases: 7. Per the germline V gene, CDR1 is SNHLY and CDR2 is FYNNEI. CDR3 protein: CASRGGLAGGLNEQFF. CDR3 sequence (DNA): TGTGCCAGCAGAGGGGGACTAGCGGGGGGACTAAATGAGCAGTTCTTC. Complete variable domain (other parts from reference TRBV2 and TRBJ2-1): EPEVTQTPSHQVTQMGQEVILRCVPISNHLYFYWYRQILGQKVEFLVSFYNNEISEKSEIFDDQFSVERPDGSNFTLKIRSTKLEDSAMYFCASRGGLAGGLNEQFFGPGTRLTVL.

CDR3: CASSQTGGSYEQYF. For the CDR3, the DNA is TGTGCCAGCAGCCAGACAGGGGGGTCCTACGAGCAGTACTTC. The chain couples TRBV6-5 to TRBJ2-7, with TRBD1 matching over 9 bases. Germline V gene sequence: CDR1 MNHEY, CDR2 SVGAGI. V was clipped by 6 bases and J by 1 base; unmatched bases: 4. This CDR3 has 14 residues.

CDR3 sequence (DNA): TGTGCCAGCAGTTTCAACGGGGGGCAGTATTTT. This sequence encodes CASSFNGGQYF. The rearrangement uses TRBV27 and TRBJ2-3; D might be TRBD2 (6 bases). The CDR3 totals 11 residues. Germline V gene sequence: CDR1 MNHEY, CDR2 SMNVEV (reference sequence). V gave up 3 bases and J gave up 11 bases, with 9 bases separating them.

This clone was observed a few times. The chain uses TRBV7-8 and TRBJ2-7; maybe TRBD1 (6 bases). The CDR3 loop spans 13 amino acids. Germline V gives CDR1 SGHVS, CDR2 FQNEAQ. V was pared by 5 bases and J by 3 bases, with 11 bases between. Here the CDR3 reads CASSRTEDYEQYF. Written as DNA, the CDR3 is TGTGCCAGCAGCCGGACAGAGGACTACGAGCAGTACTTC.

This clone was recorded a few times. The chain is built from TRBV28 and TRBJ1-1; no clear D. The CDR3 loop spans 13 amino acids. Trimming took off 10 bases at V and 1 base at J, with 13 bases between the two ends. From germline, CDR1 is MDHEN and CDR2 SYDVKM. The CDR3 coding sequence is TGTGCCACCTCCCGTCCAGAGAACACTGAAGCTTTCTTT. Protein: CATSRPENTEAFF.

This chain joins TRBV11-1 and TRBJ2-5, with a possible D match to TRBD2 (5 bases). Between the trimmed V and J ends, which lost 5 bases and 7 bases, there was a span of 14 bases. This CDR3 has 13 amino acids. Germline assignment: CDR1 SGHAT and CDR2 FQDESV (reference sequence). The CDR3 protein is CASSRLGGGTQYF. CDR3 DNA: TGTGCCAGCAGCCGCCTAGGTGGAGGGACCCAGTACTTC.

The chain links TRBV27 to TRBJ2-3, with a tentative D call TRBD2 (6 bases). CDR3 length: 14 amino acids. Trimming shortened V by 5 bases and J by 1 base, and 10 bases separated the two germline ends. The V gene's germline CDR1 is MNHEY and CDR2 SMNVEV (reference sequence). CDR3 sequence (DNA): TGTGCCAGCAGTCGGGGGAGTCGCACAGATACGCAGTATTTT. It encodes CASSRGSRTDTQYF.

V is TRBV6-2 or TRBV6-3 and J is TRBJ1-2, with 9 bases matching TRBD1. Unmatched junction bases numbered 6, after V lost 6 bases and J lost 4 bases. This CDR3 comprises 14 residues. From germline, CDR1 is MNHEY and CDR2 SVGEGT. CDR3 nucleotide sequence: TGTGCCAGCAGCCCCGGGACAGGGAGCTATGGCTACACCTTC. Protein product: CASSPGTGSYGYTF.

The V and J genes are TRBV2 and TRBJ1-1; D ambiguous. The germline gives CDR1 SNHLY, CDR2 FYNNEI. The CDR3 contains 14 residues. Trimming removed 3 bases at V and 1 base at J, with 9 bases between. The CDR3 bases are TGTGCCAGCAGTGAGGAGATACCGAACACTGAAGCTTTCTTT. It codes for CASSEEIPNTEAFF. Supplemented by reference TRBV2 and TRBJ1-1, the full variable domain reads EPEVTQTPSHQVTQMGQEVILRCVPISNHLYFYWYRQILGQKVEFLVSFYNNEISEKSEIFDDQFSVERPDGSNFTLKIRSTKLEDSAMYFCASSEEIPNTEAFFGQGTRLTVV.

This clone has just one count. The chain is built from TRBV9 and TRBJ1-3; possibly TRBD1 for D (6 bases). Germline V gene data show CDR1 as SGDLS and CDR2 as YYNGEE. This CDR3 is 15 amino acids long. Between the trimmed V and J ends, which lost 4 bases and 2 bases, there was a span of 13 bases. The CDR3 loop is CASSPQGSTGNTIYF. CDR3 coding DNA: TGTGCCAGCAGCCCCCAGGGGAGTACTGGAAACACCATATATTTT.

The V gene is TRBV29-1, the J gene TRBJ2-5; 8 bases agree with TRBD2. Looked up from germline, CDR1 is SQVTM and CDR2 is ANQGSEA. With 6 bases clipped from V and 2 bases from J, the junction kept 5 bases outside the gene matches. The CDR3 spans 13 residues. CDR3 bases: TGCAGCGTCACCCGGGGGGGGCAAGAGACCCAGTACTTC. It yields the protein CSVTRGGQETQYF.

This clone was counted only a few times. At one boundary the junction diverges from the germline segment, which might be a read error. The chain employs TRBV7-8 and TRBJ2-7; 9 bases are shared with TRBD1. Germline V CDR1 and CDR2: SGHVS, FQNEAQ. This CDR3 is 11 amino acids long. The chain's CDR3 is CASSLGQGWHF. CDR3 in DNA: TGTGCCAGCAGCCTTGGACAGGGGTGGCACTTC.

The chain employs TRBV4-2 and TRBJ1-2; D is undetermined. This CDR3 comprises 14 residues. Germline V gene lookup returns CDR1 LGHNA and CDR2 YNFKEQ. Trimming cost V 0 bases and J 7 bases, with 12 bases left between them. CDR3 bases: TGTGCCAGCAGCCAAGAGGACCGGGGTGGTGGCTACACCTTC. Translation: CASSQEDRGGGYTF.

The chain has TRBV5-8 and TRBJ2-1; 10 nucleotides align to TRBD2. Trimming removed 0 bases from V and 9 bases from J; junction bases left unmatched: 9. CDR3 length equals 16 residues. CDR1 SGHTS and CDR2 YDEGEE come from the germline V gene. CDR3 bases: TGTGCCAGCAGCTTGGGGGCCGGGACTAGCGCCGGTGAGCAGTTCTTC. It translates to CASSLGAGTSAGEQFF. The full variable domain, its missing parts supplied by reference TRBV5-8 and TRBJ2-1, is EAGVTQSPTHLIKTRGQQATLRCSPISGHTSVYWYQQALGLGLQFLLWYDEGEERNRGNFPPRFSGRQFPNYSSELNVNALELEDSALYLCASSLGAGTSAGEQFFGPGTRLTVL.

This chain uses TRBV7-8 with TRBJ2-7; 10 bases map to TRBD1. CDR1 SGHVS and CDR2 FQNEAQ come from the germline V gene. The ends lost 4 bases at V and 1 base at J; junction bases unmatched: 4. The CDR3 extends over 15 amino acids. The CDR3 DNA reads as TGTGCCAGCAGCTCGACAGGGGGCGCGTCCTACGAGCAGTACTTC. Amino acid sequence: CASSSTGGASYEQYF.

CDR3 in amino acids: CASSFGGSGDQETQYF. CDR3 nucleotide sequence: TGTGCCAGCAGTTTTGGGGGATCGGGGGACCAAGAGACCCAGTACTTC. V and J are TRBV28 and TRBJ2-5; tentatively, D is TRBD2 (6 bases). Germline V gene sequence: CDR1 MDHEN, CDR2 SYDVKM. V lost 3 bases and J lost 0, with 14 bases in between. The CDR3 runs 16 residues.

This clone turned up a few times. This sequence joins TRBV7-6 and TRBJ2-1, with no clear D. V was shortened by 7 bases and J by 4 bases, with 5 bases between the two germline ends. This CDR3 is built from 11 residues. The germline gives CDR1 SGHVS, CDR2 FNYEAQ. The CDR3 here is CASISYNEQFF. In nucleotides, the CDR3 is TGTGCCAGCATCTCGTACAATGAGCAGTTCTTC.